Shown below are 19 T cell receptor beta chains from a single sample sequenced in a study of T cell responses to AZD1222 COVID-19 vaccine (dated by TCRdb to the early 2020s). Preparation of the library involved the immunoSEQ multiplex PCR assay. The clones in this table, taken by TCRdb from immuneACCESS, are in-frame only. Not every clone is retained; where verified, under half of the shortfall comes from an unresolved V gene, and the cause of the rest is unknown. The sample has 56,000 or so clones on record, approximately 85% of them singletons. The ten largest clones add up to roughly 15% of the sample. The meaning of the sample's time point label: baseline before first vaccination. The material sequenced was peripheral blood, taken on day 0 of AZD1222 vaccination. All receptors come from an adult in good health.

The chain carries TRBV28 and TRBJ2-3; no firm D call. The V gene lost 3 bases and the J gene lost 7 bases, with 17 bases spanning the gap. This CDR3 is 15 amino acids long. The germline gives CDR1 MDHEN, CDR2 SYDVKM. The CDR3 sequence is CASSFTDLPRYTQYF. The CDR3 region has the DNA TGTGCCAGCAGTTTCACCGACCTCCCCAGATATACGCAGTATTTT.

The table lists this clone with a few counts. The V call is TRBV28, the J call TRBJ2-3; unclear D gene. Germline values: CDR1 MDHEN, CDR2 SYDVKM. V was shortened by 6 bases and J by 3 bases, with 19 bases between the two germline ends. There are 16 residues in the CDR3. The CDR3 spells CASRNAGYTLTDTQYF. The CDR3 nucleotides read TGTGCCAGCAGAAATGCAGGCTACACGTTGACAGATACGCAGTATTTT.

DNA for the CDR3: TGCGCCAGCAGAAACCGGGACAGAGATTCCTACGAGCAGTACTTC. Amino acid sequence: CASRNRDRDSYEQYF. The J gene is TRBJ2-7, the V gene TRBV5-1; 7 nucleotides match TRBD1. The germline V gene encodes CDR1 SGHRS and CDR2 YFSETQ. The CDR3 is made up of 15 amino acids. V lost 5 bases and J lost 1; bases outside the gene matches: 9.

The chain carries TRBV3-1 (or the pseudogene TRBV3-2) and TRBJ2-1; 7 bases map to TRBD2. After removal of 2 bases from V and 13 bases from J, the junction contained 11 bases not matched to a gene. CDR3 length: 14 amino acids. Looked up from germline, CDR1 is LGHDT and CDR2 is YNNKEL (reference sequence). The CDR3 sequence is CASSQQSSGTTQFF. CDR3 sequence (DNA): TGTGCCAGCAGCCAACAGTCGTCCGGGACTACCCAGTTCTTC.

The chain has TRBV5-1 and TRBJ2-7; possibly TRBD1 or TRBD2 for D (5 bases each). Trimming removed 1 base from V and 0 bases from J, with 11 bases in between. Germline V lookup: CDR1 SGHRS, CDR2 YFSETQ. This CDR3 has 15 residues. The CDR3 reads CASSLQGTSSYEQYF. Here the CDR3 DNA reads TGCGCCAGCAGCTTGCAAGGGACCTCCTCCTACGAGCAGTACTTC.

The chain links TRBV7-6 to TRBJ1-6; D might be TRBD1 (5 bases). The length of the CDR3 is 16 residues. Between the trimmed V and J ends, which lost 5 bases and 5 bases, there was a span of 16 bases. Germline values: CDR1 SGHVS, CDR2 FNYEAQ. This CDR3 reads CASSPRLGGNNSPLHF. As DNA, the CDR3 is TGTGCCAGCAGCCCAAGACTTGGGGGGAATAATTCACCCCTCCACTTT.

The rearrangement links TRBV7-6 to TRBJ2-2; tentative D call: TRBD1 (5 bases). The germline V and J ends were trimmed by 7 bases and 2 bases, with 11 bases remaining between them. Germline CDR1 and CDR2: SGHVS and FNYEAQ. This CDR3 comprises 14 residues. The CDR3 spells CASTTDSNTGELFF. CDR3 coding DNA: TGTGCCAGCACGACAGATTCTAACACCGGGGAGCTGTTTTTT. The full variable domain, in which reference TRBV7-6 and TRBJ2-2 provide the parts outside the CDR3, is GAGVSQSPRYKVTKRGQDVALRCDPISGHVSLYWYRQALGQGPEFLTYFNYEAQQDKSGLPNDRFSAERPEGSISTLTIQRTEQRDSAMYRCASTTDSNTGELFFGEGSRLTVL.

The chain carries TRBV28 and TRBJ1-2; D ambiguous. The CDR3 consists of 11 residues. V dropped 1 base and J dropped 6 bases, with 3 bases sitting between them. Looked up from germline, CDR1 is MDHEN and CDR2 is SYDVKM. This chain's CDR3 is CASSLLDGYTF. The CDR3 DNA follows: TGTGCCAGCAGTTTATTGGATGGCTACACCTTC.

To note about this clone: The sample contains more than one DNA sequence encoding this CDR3. The chain uses TRBV5-6 and TRBJ1-5; no firm D call. V lost 0 bases, J lost 4 bases, and 5 bases lay in between. This CDR3 has 13 residues. Germline CDR1 and CDR2: SGHDT and YYEEEE. CDR3 loop: CASSLGVNQPQHF. As DNA, the CDR3 is TGTGCCAGCAGCTTGGGGGTAAATCAGCCCCAGCATTTT.

The CDR3 spells CASSVGTGGGPNSPLHF. Written as DNA, the CDR3 is TGTGCCAGCAGCGTCGGGACAGGGGGCGGACCGAATTCACCCCTCCACTTT. The chain employs TRBV5-5 and TRBJ1-6; 12 bases align to TRBD1. The germline CDR1 and CDR2 sequences are SGHKS and YYEKEE (reference sequence). Trimming cost V 4 bases and J 7 bases; bases outside gene matches: 9. CDR3 length: 17 residues.

The rearrangement links TRBV10-3 to TRBJ2-3; 8 bases align to TRBD1. CDR1 ENHRY and CDR2 SYGVKD come from the germline V gene. The CDR3 is made up of 16 amino acids. The V segment lost 5 bases and the J segment 0 bases; nucleotides outside the gene matches: 7. The CDR3 is CAISPGTGPSTDTQYF. DNA for the CDR3: TGTGCCATCAGTCCCGGGACAGGTCCCAGCACAGATACGCAGTATTTT.

This sequence joins TRBV7-8 and TRBJ1-1; the match to TRBD1 covers 7 bases. V was clipped by 4 bases and J by 0 bases; unmatched bases: 8. CDR1 is SGHVS and CDR2 is FQNEAQ in the germline V gene. The CDR3 length is 16 residues. CDR3 sequence: CASSSQGGVVNTEAFF. CDR3 DNA: TGTGCCAGCAGCTCTCAGGGGGGAGTGGTGAACACTGAAGCTTTCTTT.

V usage is TRBV6-5 and J usage is TRBJ1-1, with 7 bases matching TRBD1. Looked up from germline, CDR1 is MNHEY and CDR2 is SVGAGI. V shed 6 bases and J 4 bases; nucleotides not matched to a gene: 11. The CDR3 consists of 15 residues. The CDR3 loop reads CASRITDRRGTEAFF. For the CDR3, the DNA is TGTGCCAGCAGAATCACGGACAGGAGGGGCACTGAAGCTTTCTTT.

This rearrangement joins TRBV3-1 (or the pseudogene TRBV3-2) to TRBJ2-5; D perhaps matches TRBD1 (6 bases). Germline CDR1 and CDR2: LGHDT and YNNKEL (reference sequence). This CDR3 region has 19 residues. V was trimmed by 2 bases and J by 0 bases, leaving 22 bases between them. The CDR3 is CASSQLTGSSLGNQETQYF. The CDR3 region has the DNA TGTGCCAGCAGCCAACTAACAGGGTCTTCCCTGGGGAACCAAGAGACCCAGTACTTC.

The chain uses TRBV28 and TRBJ2-3, with no clear D. The CDR3 is made up of 12 amino acids. CDR1 is MDHEN, CDR2 SYDVKM, per germline. With 4 bases removed from V and 4 bases from J, the gap between germline ends came to 6 bases. CDR3 in DNA: TGTGCCAGCAGTTCAGGACCAGATACGCAGTATTTT. Translating gives CASSSGPDTQYF.

The gene calls are TRBV6-1 and TRBJ2-1; TRBD1 is a possible D gene (6 bases). Per the germline V gene, CDR1 is MNHNS and CDR2 is SASEGT. V was shortened by 6 bases and J by 0 bases, with 12 bases between the two germline ends. The CDR3 runs to 15 residues. CDR3 amino acids: CASRDQGISYNEQFF. CDR3 in DNA: TGTGCCAGCAGAGACCAGGGGATCTCCTACAATGAGCAGTTCTTC.

This chain's CDR3 is CASSFRTGSTYEQYF. DNA of the CDR3: TGCGCCAGCAGCTTCCGGACAGGTTCTACCTACGAGCAGTACTTC. The rearrangement joins TRBV5-1 to TRBJ2-7; 7 bases map to TRBD1. Germline values: CDR1 SGHRS, CDR2 YFSETQ. V lost 2 bases and J lost 2; bases outside the gene matches: 7. The CDR3 length is 15 residues.

The chain uses TRBV28 and TRBJ2-2; 7 nucleotides align to TRBD1. Germline CDR1 reads MDHEN; CDR2 reads SYDVKM. V gave up 1 base and J gave up 9 bases; unmatched junction bases: 5. The CDR3 has 14 amino acids. The CDR3 loop reads CASSLSGGVWELFF. DNA of the CDR3: TGTGCCAGCAGTTTATCAGGGGGAGTCTGGGAGCTGTTTTTT.

The chain uses TRBV2 and TRBJ2-3; possibly TRBD1 for D (6 bases). CDR1 is SNHLY, CDR2 FYNNEI, per germline. The V gene lost 6 bases and the J gene lost 3 bases, with 10 bases spanning the gap. This CDR3 is built from 13 residues. CDR3 in DNA: TGTGCCAGCAGAAAAACAGGGACAGATACGCAGTATTTT. Translated, it gives CASRKTGTDTQYF.